These T cell receptor beta chains were read from a single sample in a study of cytomegalovirus exposure and HLA in healthy donors. TCRdb's copy holds only in-frame clones and misses some; the assay was immunoSEQ multiplex PCR. The data contain more than 75,000 clones, roughly three quarters of them singletons. The source material was PBMCs. Every receptor here comes from a woman aged 40 to 50 in good health and CMV-seronegative. Each CDR3 is given with its conserved first and last residue. Fields, in order: J gene, clone size, D gene, CDR3 length, V gene, CDR3 DNA, CDR3 protein. The D gene is left open where the match is weak. Clone size is stated in some rows and not others, as once, few, many or a class when expanded.

J: TRBJ1-3; size: NA; D: TRBD1; length: 15; V: TRBV6-5; DNA: TGTGCCAGCAGTCGACAGGGACACTCTGGAAACACCATATATTTT; CDR3: CASSRQGHSGNTIYF
J: TRBJ1-1; size: NA; D: NA; length: 13; V: TRBV30; DNA: TGTGCCTGGAGAGCGGACAGGAACACTGAAGCTTTCTTT; CDR3: CAWRADRNTEAFF
J: TRBJ1-1; size: NA; D: NA; length: 15; V: TRBV30; DNA: TGTGCCTGGAGTGTACTTGGCAGCGGGGGGACTGAAGCTTTCTTT; CDR3: CAWSVLGSGGTEAFF
J: TRBJ2-7; size: NA; D: TRBD1; length: 12; V: TRBV25-1; DNA: TGTGCCAGCACAGGACAGGGGAGCGAGCAGTACTTC; CDR3: CASTGQGSEQYF
J: TRBJ1-1; size: NA; D: NA; length: 16; V: TRBV30; DNA: TGTGCCTGGAGTGTATATCCAAGGGGAGGGGGGGGTGAAGCTTTCTTT; CDR3: CAWSVYPRGGGGEAFF
J: TRBJ2-3; size: NA; D: NA; length: 17; V: TRBV9; DNA: TGTGCCAGCAGCGTAGGGGGAGGTTCTTGGGGAACAGATACGCAGTATTTT; CDR3: CASSVGGGSWGTDTQYF
J: TRBJ1-1; size: NA; D: NA; length: 14; V: TRBV9; DNA: TGTGCCAGCAGCCCAAGGGAGGGAAACACTGAAGCTTTCTTT; CDR3: CASSPREGNTEAFF
J: TRBJ2-7; size: NA; D: TRBD2; length: 14; V: TRBV28; DNA: TGTGCCAGCAGGGGACTAGCGGGGGACTACGAGCAGTACTTC; CDR3: CASRGLAGDYEQYF
J: TRBJ1-2; size: NA; D: TRBD1; length: 12; V: TRBV5-6; DNA: TGTGCCAGTATCGGACAGGGCGTGGGCTACACCTTC; CDR3: CASIGQGVGYTF
J: TRBJ2-7; size: NA; D: TRBD1; length: 15; V: TRBV5-1; DNA: TGCGCCAGCAGCCCAGGACAGGGGGCGGTCTACGAGCAGTACTTC; CDR3: CASSPGQGAVYEQYF
J: TRBJ2-2; size: NA; D: TRBD1; length: 16; V: TRBV4-3; DNA: TGCGCCAGCAGCCAGGACAGGGCGATCCCGACCGGGGAGCTGTTTTTT; CDR3: CASSQDRAIPTGELFF
J: TRBJ2-7; size: NA; D: NA; length: 11; V: TRBV11-2; DNA: TGTGCCAGCAGCCGAGCCTACGAGCAGTACTTC; CDR3: CASSRAYEQYF
J: TRBJ1-1; size: few; D: NA; length: 14; V: TRBV18; DNA: TGTGCCAGCTCACCCTTAGACCGGGACACTGAAGCTTTCTTT; CDR3: CASSPLDRDTEAFF
J: TRBJ1-1; size: few; D: NA; length: 14; V: TRBV2; DNA: TGTGCCAGCAGTGAACAGGGTTTCACCTCTGAAGCTTTCTTT; CDR3: CASSEQGFTSEAFF
J: TRBJ1-2; size: NA; D: TRBD1; length: 15; V: TRBV5-4; DNA: TGTGCCAGCAGCCCCCGACAGGGGCCAAGCAGGGGCTACACCTTC; CDR3: CASSPRQGPSRGYTF
J: TRBJ2-2; size: once; D: TRBD2; length: 17; V: TRBV5-4; DNA: TGTGCCAGCAGCTCGGGACTAGCGGGGGCCGTCGGCGGGGAGCTGTTTTTT; CDR3: CASSSGLAGAVGGELFF
J: TRBJ2-3; size: NA; D: NA; length: 12; V: TRBV29-1; DNA: TGCAGCGTTGAAGGACTAGCAGATACGCAGTATTTT; CDR3: CSVEGLADTQYF
J: TRBJ1-5; size: NA; D: TRBD1; length: 15; V: TRBV18; DNA: TGTGCCAGCTCCAGGGACAGGAATAGCAATCAGCCCCAGCATTTT; CDR3: CASSRDRNSNQPQHF
J: TRBJ1-1; size: NA; D: TRBD1; length: 14; V: TRBV25-1; DNA: TGTGCCAGCAGGGGACAGGGTTTCGTTACTGAAGCTTTCTTT; CDR3: CASRGQGFVTEAFF
J: TRBJ1-4; size: once; D: NA; length: 11; V: TRBV7-7; DNA: TGTGCTAGCAGCTTAGGGTGGAGACTGTTTTTT; CDR3: CASSLGWRLFF
J: TRBJ1-3; size: NA; D: TRBD1; length: 16; V: TRBV5-1; DNA: TGCGCCAGCAGAGGGGGACAGGGGACTTTTGGAAACACCATATATTTT; CDR3: CASRGGQGTFGNTIYF
J: TRBJ1-1; size: NA; D: TRBD1; length: 14; V: TRBV7-9; DNA: TGTGCCAGCAGCCCTACCGACAGGGACACTGAAGCTTTCTTT; CDR3: CASSPTDRDTEAFF
J: TRBJ2-3; size: NA; D: NA; length: 14; V: TRBV19; DNA: TGTGCCAGTAGGACAGACAGTTCCACAGATACGCAGTATTTT; CDR3: CASRTDSSTDTQYF
J: TRBJ2-7; size: NA; D: TRBD1; length: 15; V: TRBV28; DNA: TGTGCCAGCAGGTCGCTATCGCAGGGGGCGTACGAGCAGTACTTC; CDR3: CASRSLSQGAYEQYF
J: TRBJ2-5; size: few; D: TRBD1; length: 15; V: TRBV7-8; DNA: TGTGCCAGCAGCCCCCAGCAGGGGGCTCAAGAGACCCAGTACTTC; CDR3: CASSPQQGAQETQYF
J: TRBJ1-6; size: NA; D: TRBD1; length: 16; V: TRBV4-1; DNA: TGCGCCAGCAGCCCCGACCCTACAGGGGTGAATTCACCCCTCCACTTT; CDR3: CASSPDPTGVNSPLHF
J: TRBJ2-1; size: NA; D: NA; length: 12; V: TRBV25-1; DNA: TGTGCCAGCTCCGGAGTCGTGGATGAGCAGTTCTTC; CDR3: CASSGVVDEQFF
J: TRBJ2-3; size: NA; D: TRBD1; length: 14; V: TRBV6-4; DNA: TGTGCCAGCAGTGAGGGACAGGACACAGATACGCAGTATTTT; CDR3: CASSEGQDTDTQYF
J: TRBJ2-5; size: few; D: TRBD2; length: 15; V: TRBV4-1; DNA: TGCGCCAGCAGGAGGACTAGCGGGGAACGGGAGACCCAGTACTTC; CDR3: CASRRTSGERETQYF
J: TRBJ1-4; size: few; D: NA; length: 15; V: TRBV7-9; DNA: TGTGCCAGCAGAGCGGGAGAAACAACTAATGAAAAACTGTTTTTT; CDR3: CASRAGETTNEKLFF
J: TRBJ1-1; size: NA; D: TRBD1; length: 16; V: TRBV18; DNA: TGTGCCAGCTCACCTGGGACAGGCAGGGTTATGACTGAAGCTTTCTTT; CDR3: CASSPGTGRVMTEAFF
J: TRBJ1-1; size: NA; D: NA; length: 14; V: TRBV10-3; DNA: TGTGCCATCAGTGAGTCGGGCACTAACACTGAAGCTTTCTTT; CDR3: CAISESGTNTEAFF
J: TRBJ1-1; size: NA; D: NA; length: 18; V: TRBV30; DNA: TGTGCCTGGAGCGCAAGCAGAGGCCTCAGCAACCCAAACACTGAAGCTTTCTTT; CDR3: CAWSASRGLSNPNTEAFF
J: TRBJ1-4; size: NA; D: NA; length: 16; V: TRBV12-2; DNA: TGTGCAAGTCGCTTAGGGAGGGGTGTATGGAATGAAAAACTGTTTTTT; CDR3: CASRLGRGVWNEKLFF
J: TRBJ2-7; size: NA; D: TRBD2; length: 16; V: TRBV5-1; DNA: TGCGCCAGCAGCTTGGGGGGTAGCGGGGGTGGTTACGAGCAGTACTTC; CDR3: CASSLGGSGGGYEQYF
J: TRBJ2-2; size: NA; D: TRBD1; length: 15; V: TRBV30; DNA: TGTGCCTGGAGTGTGGGACAGCTGAACACCGGGGAGCTGTTTTTT; CDR3: CAWSVGQLNTGELFF
J: TRBJ1-2; size: NA; D: TRBD1; length: 13; V: TRBV30; DNA: TGTGCCTGGAGTGCAGGACAGGGTGGCGGCTACACCTTC; CDR3: CAWSAGQGGGYTF
J: TRBJ2-2; size: NA; D: TRBD2; length: 16; V: TRBV29-1; DNA: TGCAGCGCGGCGACTAGCGGGGGGGTAAACACCGGGGAGCTGTTTTTT; CDR3: CSAATSGGVNTGELFF
J: TRBJ2-3; size: NA; D: NA; length: 15; V: TRBV5-1; DNA: TGCGCCAGCAGCTTGGCCTCAGTTAACACAGATACGCAGTATTTT; CDR3: CASSLASVNTDTQYF
J: TRBJ1-2; size: NA; D: TRBD1; length: 14; V: TRBV28; DNA: TGTGCCAGCAGGGGACAGGGCAGGAACTATGGCTACACCTTC; CDR3: CASRGQGRNYGYTF
J: TRBJ1-6; size: NA; D: TRBD1; length: 15; V: TRBV7-2; DNA: TGTGCCAGCAGCCCGCGGGACAGGGCGGATTCACCCCTCCACTTT; CDR3: CASSPRDRADSPLHF
J: TRBJ2-5; size: once; D: NA; length: 14; V: TRBV5-4; DNA: TGTGCCAGCAGCTCCGGGACAAACAGTGAGACCCAGTACTTC; CDR3: CASSSGTNSETQYF
J: TRBJ1-6; size: once; D: NA; length: 15; V: TRBV18; DNA: TGTGCCAGCCGTACGAGGGATCCCTATAATTCACCCCTCCACTTT; CDR3: CASRTRDPYNSPLHF
J: TRBJ2-5; size: NA; D: TRBD2; length: 15; V: TRBV6-5; DNA: TGTGCCAGCAGTTACGGGCGGGGGGGCCGAGAGACCCAGTACTTC; CDR3: CASSYGRGGRETQYF
J: TRBJ1-1; size: NA; D: NA; length: 13; V: TRBV19; DNA: TGTGCCAGTAGTGCCACAACGAACACTGAAGCTTTCTTT; CDR3: CASSATTNTEAFF
J: TRBJ1-1; size: NA; D: TRBD1; length: 12; V: TRBV29-1; DNA: TGCAGCGCAGAGACAGGGGACTATGAAGCTTTCTTT; CDR3: CSAETGDYEAFF
J: TRBJ1-5; size: NA; D: NA; length: 14; V: TRBV18; DNA: TGTGCCAGCTCAGAGGGGGTTAGCAATCAGCCCCAGCATTTT; CDR3: CASSEGVSNQPQHF
J: TRBJ2-1; size: few; D: NA; length: 15; V: TRBV29-1; DNA: TGCAGCGTTGAACAGGGATCACAAGAAACCAGCCTAACCCTCTTC; CDR3: CSVEQGSQETSLTLF
J: TRBJ1-2; size: NA; D: TRBD1; length: 14; V: TRBV4-1; DNA: TGCGCCAGCAGCCAAGTGGGACAGATCTATGGCTACACCTTC; CDR3: CASSQVGQIYGYTF
J: TRBJ2-7; size: NA; D: NA; length: 13; V: TRBV18; DNA: TGTGCCAGCTCATCAGGACGGGACTACGAGCAGTACTTC; CDR3: CASSSGRDYEQYF